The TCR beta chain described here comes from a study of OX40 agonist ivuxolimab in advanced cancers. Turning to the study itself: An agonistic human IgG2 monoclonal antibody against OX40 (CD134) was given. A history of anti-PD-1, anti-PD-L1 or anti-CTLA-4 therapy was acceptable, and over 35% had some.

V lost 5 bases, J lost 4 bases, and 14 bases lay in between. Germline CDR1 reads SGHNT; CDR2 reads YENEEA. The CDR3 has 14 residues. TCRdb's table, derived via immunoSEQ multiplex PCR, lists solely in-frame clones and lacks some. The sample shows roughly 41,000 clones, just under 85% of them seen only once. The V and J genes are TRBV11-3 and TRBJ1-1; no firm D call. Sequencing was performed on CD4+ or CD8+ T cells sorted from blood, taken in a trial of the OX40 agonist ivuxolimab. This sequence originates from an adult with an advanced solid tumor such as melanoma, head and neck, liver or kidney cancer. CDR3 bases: TGTGCCAGCAGCCTACGTGGTGGGCGCACTGAAGCTTTCTTT. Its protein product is CASSLRGGRTEAFF. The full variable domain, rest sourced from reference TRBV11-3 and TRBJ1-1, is EAGVVQSPRYKIIEKKQPVAFWCNPISGHNTLYWYLQNLGQGPELLIRYENEEAVDDSQLPKDRFSAERLKGVDSTLKIQPAELGDSAVYLCASSLRGGRTEAFFGQGTRLTVV.